This TCR beta chain was recorded in a study of blood T cells in healthy people across ages. Study-level information: Template switching retrieved approximately one barcoded beta molecule for each two T cells. Study-wide results and limits: Greater diversity and more naive CD4+ cells were seen in long-lived donors than in aged donors. It was not known whether donors were CMV positive (a possible confounder of expanded clonotype changes).

Concerning this clonotype itself: What it binds is unknown.

Through a sample-barcoded 5' primer and a J-beta primer mix, a second PCR was run for about 6 to 11 cycles. One entry per CDR3 protein results from TCRdb running MiXCR on the 5' RACE reads. The data contain around 750,000 distinct CDR3 sequences, 53% of them singletons. There are 14 residues in the CDR3. Germline loops: CDR1 SGHTA, CDR2 FQGNSA. Isolated PBMCs totaled at least 7 million in each sample. The sequenced material came from blood. The sequence was obtained from a man aged 80 or over in good health. V is TRBV7-2 and J is TRBJ2-4, with TRBD1 as a possible D gene (6 bases). The DNA end favors TRBJ2-5, so the J call may be wrong. For the CDR3, the DNA is TGTGCCAGCAGCTTAGGACTCAGGGGAGAGACCCAGTACTTC. It codes for CASSLGLRGETQYF.